One sample yielded the 5 T cell receptor beta chains listed below, sequenced in a study of OX40 agonist ivuxolimab in advanced cancers. Libraries were built with the immunoSEQ multiplex PCR assay. Here the immuneACCESS table is served through TCRdb, limited to in-frame sequences with V and J called. Missing clones are a known gap in these copies; in checked studies unresolved V genes cover under half, and the rest lacks a known reason. The table for this sample lists approximately 20,000 clones; 88% of them were counted only once. The top ten hold around 10% of the sample. The sample consisted of CD4+ or CD8+ T cells sorted from blood, taken in a trial of the OX40 agonist ivuxolimab. The source of these receptors is an adult with an advanced solid tumor such as melanoma, head and neck, liver or kidney cancer.

The V call is TRBV27, the J call TRBJ1-4, with D hard to call. The germline gives CDR1 MNHEY, CDR2 SMNVEV (reference sequence). Trimming shortened V by 2 bases and J by 4 bases, and 23 bases separated the two germline ends. The length of the CDR3 is 19 residues. The CDR3 nucleotides are TGTGCCAGCAGTTTAAGCCCCTTGCAGGCTGGATGGCGTAATGAAAAACTGTTTTTT. This encodes CASSLSPLQAGWRNEKLFF.

This chain joins TRBV5-1 and TRBJ2-7, with a possible D match to TRBD2 (6 bases). V gave up 4 bases and J gave up 5 bases, with 19 bases separating them. CDR1 and CDR2 from the germline V gene are SGHRS and YFSETQ. The CDR3 consists of 15 residues. DNA of the CDR3: TGCGCCAGCAGCCCCGCTGGAGGGAGTCTGGACGAGCAGTACTTC. Protein product: CASSPAGGSLDEQYF.

This sequence joins TRBV28 and TRBJ2-7; possible D gene TRBD2, 6 bases. With 2 bases removed from V and 5 bases from J, the gap between germline ends came to 28 bases. In germline, CDR1 is MDHEN, CDR2 SYDVKM. The CDR3 loop spans 19 amino acids. CDR3 sequence: CASSLTIEKGLHDDDEQYF. The CDR3, as DNA: TGTGCCAGCAGTTTAACAATAGAGAAAGGACTACACGATGATGACGAGCAGTACTTC.

This clone was seen a single time. V usage is TRBV19 and J usage is TRBJ2-1; TRBD2 agrees at 13 bases. The CDR3 covers 15 residues. The ends lost 9 bases at V and 5 bases at J; junction bases unmatched: 7. Germline V CDR1 and CDR2: LNHDA, SQIVND (reference sequence). CDR3 coding DNA: TGTGCCAGCGGGACTAGCGGGATGCTCGACAATGAGCAGTTCTTC. Protein product: CASGTSGMLDNEQFF.

This chain joins TRBV5-5 and TRBJ1-1; 7 nucleotides align to TRBD1. Trimming removed 2 bases from V and 10 bases from J; junction bases left unmatched: 2. This CDR3 spans 11 amino acids. Germline assignment: CDR1 SGHKS and CDR2 YYEKEE (reference sequence). CDR3 residues: CASSLNRGAFF. CDR3 DNA sequence: TGTGCCAGCAGCTTAAACAGGGGAGCTTTCTTT.